The clone carrying this T cell receptor beta chain was counted many times. No antigen is known for it. This specimen belongs to a study of regulatory T cells in long-lasting Graves disease. Study-wide results and limits: Limited samples may have lowered accuracy. With persistent disease, TRBV28, TRBJ1-2 and TRBJ2-5 were the favored segments.

Regarding time point: newly diagnosed GD, antithyroid drugs for less than 3 months. PBMCs were the source of the RNA used for TCR sequencing. The guidelines of the American Thyroid Association were the basis for diagnosing Graves' disease. From each patient, around 10 milliliters of peripheral blood was drawn and collected into an EDTA anticoagulant tube. Germline V gives CDR1 SGHTA, CDR2 FQGNSA. Trimming cost V 5 bases and J 4 bases, with 11 bases left between them. This CDR3 region has 14 residues. CDR3-region Arm-PCR and iRepertoire HTBI primers produced the TCR beta libraries. Via MiXCR, TCRdb re-called the multiplex PCR reads, giving one row per CDR3 protein. The sample has approximately 230,000 distinct CDR3 sequences; around 17% are singletons.

Material: peripheral blood mononuclear cells (PBMCs), obtained at new diagnosis, from a patient treated with antithyroid drugs. V is TRBV7-2 and J is TRBJ2-2; unclear D gene. This clonotype originated in a female donor with Graves disease. The CDR3 loop reads CASSRQSLTGELFF. CDR3 nucleotides: TGTGCCAGCAGCCGGCAGAGTCTCACCGGGGAGCTGTTTTTT.